Listed below are T cell receptor beta chains from one sample, sequenced in a study of blood T cells in healthy people across ages. TCRdb ran MiXCR on the 5' RACE reads and lists one entry per CDR3 protein. The sample records approximately 850,000 distinct CDR3 sequences, around 45% being singletons. Material: blood. These receptors all come from a man aged 55 to 70 in good health. Both conserved end residues are part of each CDR3. D genes are given only for firm matches. Some rows mark clone size as missing; the rest say once, few, many or name a class of expanded clone.

CDR3 protein: CASSAGAGNQPQHF; CDR3 DNA: TGTGCCAGCAGTGCAGGGGCTGGCAATCAGCCCCAGCATTTT; clone size: few; V gene: TRBV27; CDR3 length: 14; D gene: NA; J gene: TRBJ1-5
CDR3 protein: CSARRTSFDDEQFF; CDR3 DNA: TGCAGTGCTAGGAGGACCTCCTTTGACGATGAGCAGTTCTTC; clone size: NA; V gene: TRBV20-1; CDR3 length: 14; D gene: NA; J gene: TRBJ2-1
CDR3 protein: CAISESLFKGQYF; CDR3 DNA: TGTGCCATCAGTGAGTCCCTTTTCAAGGGACAGTACTTC; clone size: few; V gene: TRBV10-3; CDR3 length: 13; D gene: NA; J gene: TRBJ2-7
CDR3 protein: CASSVVGGITGELFF; CDR3 DNA: TGTGCCAGCAGCGTAGTGGGGGGGATCACCGGGGAGCTGTTTTTT; clone size: few; V gene: TRBV9; CDR3 length: 15; D gene: TRBD2; J gene: TRBJ2-2
CDR3 protein: CSARGLGPQETQYF; CDR3 DNA: TGCAGTGCTAGAGGGTTAGGGCCGCAAGAGACCCAGTACTTC; clone size: NA; V gene: TRBV20-1; CDR3 length: 14; D gene: NA; J gene: TRBJ2-5
CDR3 protein: CASSHLGASESDTQYF; CDR3 DNA: TGTGCCAGCAGCCACCTAGGGGCTAGTGAATCAGATACGCAGTATTTT; clone size: once; V gene: TRBV3-1; CDR3 length: 16; D gene: NA; J gene: TRBJ2-3
CDR3 protein: CASSEAGSTDTQYF; CDR3 DNA: TGTGCCAGCAGTGAGGCGGGTAGCACAGATACGCAGTATTTT; clone size: NA; V gene: TRBV6-1; CDR3 length: 14; D gene: NA; J gene: TRBJ2-3
CDR3 protein: CSGLLGETQYF; CDR3 DNA: TGCAGTGGACTTTTGGGAGAGACCCAGTACTTC; clone size: few; V gene: TRBV20-1; CDR3 length: 11; D gene: NA; J gene: TRBJ2-5
CDR3 protein: CASRGPLRGNIQYF; CDR3 DNA: TGTGCCAGCAGGGGACCCCTAAGAGGCAACATTCAGTACTTC; clone size: NA; V gene: TRBV28; CDR3 length: 14; D gene: NA; J gene: TRBJ2-4
CDR3 protein: CASSSRLLGQGGYTF; CDR3 DNA: TGTGCCAGCAGCTCACGACTCCTCGGACAGGGCGGCTACACCTTC; clone size: NA; V gene: TRBV11-2; CDR3 length: 15; D gene: TRBD1; J gene: TRBJ1-2
CDR3 protein: CASSPRQEGSYTF; CDR3 DNA: TGTGCCAGCAGCCCCCGCCAAGAGGGGAGCTACACCTTC; clone size: NA; V gene: TRBV7-2; CDR3 length: 13; D gene: NA; J gene: TRBJ1-2
CDR3 protein: CASSSLAGEYNEQFF; CDR3 DNA: TGTGCCAGCAGTTCCTTAGCGGGGGAATACAATGAGCAGTTCTTC; clone size: NA; V gene: TRBV27; CDR3 length: 15; D gene: TRBD2; J gene: TRBJ2-1
CDR3 protein: CASSQTGFSGSYEQYF; CDR3 DNA: TGTGCCAGCAGCCAAACTGGTTTCAGTGGATCCTACGAGCAGTACTTC; clone size: NA; V gene: TRBV11-3; CDR3 length: 16; D gene: NA; J gene: TRBJ2-7
CDR3 protein: CVSSRGADTQYF; CDR3 DNA: TGTGTCAGCAGCCGGGGCGCAGATACGCAGTATTTT; clone size: NA; V gene: TRBV7-2; CDR3 length: 12; D gene: NA; J gene: TRBJ2-3
CDR3 protein: CATSREDKPNYGYTF; CDR3 DNA: TGTGCCACCAGCAGAGAGGACAAGCCTAACTATGGCTACACCTTC; clone size: few; V gene: TRBV15; CDR3 length: 15; D gene: NA; J gene: TRBJ1-2
CDR3 protein: CASSQDGTGSQPQHF; CDR3 DNA: TGTGCCAGCAGCCAAGACGGGACAGGCTCGCAGCCCCAGCATTTT; clone size: NA; V gene: TRBV3-1; CDR3 length: 15; D gene: TRBD1; J gene: TRBJ1-5
CDR3 protein: CASSLDRRSQETQYF; CDR3 DNA: TGCGCCAGCAGCTTGGACAGGAGATCACAAGAGACCCAGTACTTC; clone size: NA; V gene: TRBV5-1; CDR3 length: 15; D gene: NA; J gene: TRBJ2-5
CDR3 protein: CASSRWTGDRGTDTQYF; CDR3 DNA: TGCGCCAGCAGCCGCTGGACCGGGGACAGGGGGACAGATACGCAGTATTTT; clone size: NA; V gene: TRBV4-3; CDR3 length: 17; D gene: TRBD1; J gene: TRBJ2-3
CDR3 protein: CASRGLGAIEQFF; CDR3 DNA: TGTGCCAGCAGGGGACTGGGGGCGATTGAGCAGTTCTTC; clone size: NA; V gene: TRBV2; CDR3 length: 13; D gene: NA; J gene: TRBJ2-1
CDR3 protein: CASSSSGTGDGKLFF; CDR3 DNA: TGCGCCAGCAGCTCGTCCGGGACAGGAGACGGAAAACTGTTTTTT; clone size: NA; V gene: TRBV5-1; CDR3 length: 15; D gene: TRBD1; J gene: TRBJ1-4
CDR3 protein: CASSQDSGLQPTDTQYF; CDR3 DNA: TGCGCCAGCAGCCAAGATTCCGGACTACAACCCACAGATACGCAGTATTTT; clone size: few; V gene: TRBV4-3; CDR3 length: 17; D gene: NA; J gene: TRBJ2-3
CDR3 protein: CASRTTYDEKLFF; CDR3 DNA: TGCGCCAGCAGGACAACGTACGATGAAAAACTGTTTTTT; clone size: few; V gene: TRBV4-1; CDR3 length: 13; D gene: NA; J gene: TRBJ1-4
CDR3 protein: CASSKRAQTTSTDTQYF; CDR3 DNA: TGTGCCAGCAGCAAAAGGGCCCAGACTACCAGCACAGATACGCAGTATTTT; clone size: NA; V gene: TRBV7-8; CDR3 length: 17; D gene: NA; J gene: TRBJ2-3
CDR3 protein: CASSDPPGDRGRSPLHF; CDR3 DNA: TGTGCCAGCAGCGACCCCCCAGGGGACAGGGGGCGTTCACCCCTCCACTTT; clone size: once; V gene: TRBV7-2; CDR3 length: 17; D gene: TRBD1; J gene: TRBJ1-6
CDR3 protein: CASSPGRRETEAFF; CDR3 DNA: TGTGCCAGCAGCCCGGGACGGAGAGAGACTGAAGCTTTCTTT; clone size: NA; V gene: TRBV7-9; CDR3 length: 14; D gene: NA; J gene: TRBJ1-1
CDR3 protein: CASATTSYEQYF; CDR3 DNA: TGTGCCAGCGCCACAACTTCCTACGAGCAGTACTTC; clone size: once; V gene: TRBV6-2/TRBV6-3; CDR3 length: 12; D gene: NA; J gene: TRBJ2-7
CDR3 protein: CSASGETRTTDTQYF; CDR3 DNA: TGCAGTGCTAGTGGGGAAACTAGGACCACAGATACGCAGTATTTT; clone size: NA; V gene: TRBV20-1; CDR3 length: 15; D gene: NA; J gene: TRBJ2-3
CDR3 protein: CASSRREGLGYEQYF; CDR3 DNA: TGTGCCAGCAGCCGGCGGGAGGGATTGGGCTACGAGCAGTACTTC; clone size: NA; V gene: TRBV11-3; CDR3 length: 15; D gene: TRBD2; J gene: TRBJ2-7
CDR3 protein: CASSLGQGAQGANVLTF; CDR3 DNA: TGCGCCAGCAGCCTGGGACAGGGGGCGCAGGGGGCCAACGTCCTGACTTTC; clone size: NA; V gene: TRBV5-1; CDR3 length: 17; D gene: TRBD1; J gene: TRBJ2-6
CDR3 protein: CASSQAGQGARYQPQHF; CDR3 DNA: TGCGCCAGCAGCCAAGCGGGGCAGGGGGCGCGATATCAGCCCCAGCATTTT; clone size: NA; V gene: TRBV4-1; CDR3 length: 17; D gene: TRBD1; J gene: TRBJ1-5
CDR3 protein: CASRRRTGTGGSYEQYF; CDR3 DNA: TGTGCCAGCAGACGACGAACCGGGACAGGGGGCTCCTACGAGCAGTACTTC; clone size: NA; V gene: TRBV27; CDR3 length: 17; D gene: TRBD1; J gene: TRBJ2-7
CDR3 protein: CASSSGTDLYGYTF; CDR3 DNA: TGTGCCAGCAGCTCAGGGACAGACCTCTATGGCTACACCTTC; clone size: NA; V gene: TRBV7-9; CDR3 length: 14; D gene: TRBD1; J gene: TRBJ1-2
CDR3 protein: CASSLRSSGIKETQYF; CDR3 DNA: TGTGCCAGCAGCTTACGGTCCAGCGGGATTAAAGAGACCCAGTACTTC; clone size: NA; V gene: TRBV5-6; CDR3 length: 16; D gene: TRBD2; J gene: TRBJ2-5
CDR3 protein: CASKWDSSNYGYTF; CDR3 DNA: TGTGCCAGCAAATGGGACAGCTCTAACTATGGCTACACCTTC; clone size: few; V gene: TRBV7-9; CDR3 length: 14; D gene: TRBD1; J gene: TRBJ1-2
CDR3 protein: CASSQTGPSVIGDNEQFF; CDR3 DNA: TGTGCCAGCAGTCAGACCGGCCCAAGTGTAATAGGAGACAATGAGCAGTTCTTC; clone size: few; V gene: TRBV2; CDR3 length: 18; D gene: NA; J gene: TRBJ2-1
CDR3 protein: CASSLTGMQPQHF; CDR3 DNA: TGCGCCAGCAGCTTAACGGGGATGCAGCCCCAGCATTTT; clone size: NA; V gene: TRBV5-1; CDR3 length: 13; D gene: NA; J gene: TRBJ1-5
CDR3 protein: CASSLDGAKTYEQYF; CDR3 DNA: TGTGCCAGCAGCTTAGATGGGGCGAAGACCTACGAGCAGTACTTC; clone size: few; V gene: TRBV7-2; CDR3 length: 15; D gene: NA; J gene: TRBJ2-7
CDR3 protein: CSVVLAGADTQYF; CDR3 DNA: TGCAGCGTTGTACTAGCGGGTGCAGATACGCAGTATTTT; clone size: NA; V gene: TRBV29-1; CDR3 length: 13; D gene: TRBD2; J gene: TRBJ2-3
CDR3 protein: CSAIAGGSYEQYF; CDR3 DNA: TGCAGTGCTATCGCGGGAGGATCCTACGAGCAGTACTTC; clone size: NA; V gene: TRBV20-1; CDR3 length: 13; D gene: TRBD2; J gene: TRBJ2-7
CDR3 protein: CASRRGDGAQYF; CDR3 DNA: TGTGCCAGCAGACGGGGGGATGGCGCGCAGTATTTT; clone size: NA; V gene: TRBV3-1; CDR3 length: 12; D gene: TRBD2; J gene: TRBJ2-3
CDR3 protein: CASRPVGSGGANEQYF; CDR3 DNA: TGTGCCAGCAGGCCCGTGGGTAGCGGGGGGGCCAATGAGCAGTACTTC; clone size: NA; V gene: TRBV7-9; CDR3 length: 16; D gene: TRBD2; J gene: TRBJ2-5
CDR3 protein: CASSYSQGAGHNEQFF; CDR3 DNA: TGTGCCAGCAGTTACTCGCAGGGGGCAGGCCACAATGAGCAGTTCTTC; clone size: NA; V gene: TRBV6-5; CDR3 length: 16; D gene: TRBD1; J gene: TRBJ2-1
CDR3 protein: CASSLTSGGDYNEQYF; CDR3 DNA: TGCGCCAGCAGCCTAACTAGCGGGGGGGACTACAATGAGCAGTACTTC; clone size: NA; V gene: TRBV5-1; CDR3 length: 16; D gene: TRBD2; J gene: TRBJ2-7
CDR3 protein: CASSPSDRAVNEQFF; CDR3 DNA: TGTGCCAGCAGCCCCTCGGACAGGGCCGTCAATGAGCAGTTCTTC; clone size: NA; V gene: TRBV6-6; CDR3 length: 15; D gene: TRBD1; J gene: TRBJ2-1
CDR3 protein: CASSVWGQGFTDTQYF; CDR3 DNA: TGTGCCAGCAGTGTATGGGGACAGGGATTCACAGATACGCAGTATTTT; clone size: NA; V gene: TRBV2; CDR3 length: 16; D gene: TRBD1; J gene: TRBJ2-3
CDR3 protein: CASILTGTNTEAFF; CDR3 DNA: TGTGCCAGCATCCTAACAGGGACGAACACTGAAGCTTTCTTT; clone size: NA; V gene: TRBV2; CDR3 length: 14; D gene: NA; J gene: TRBJ1-1
CDR3 protein: CAISGRGLAGAITDTQYF; CDR3 DNA: TGTGCCATCAGTGGCCGGGGGCTAGCGGGGGCGATTACAGATACGCAGTATTTT; clone size: NA; V gene: TRBV10-3; CDR3 length: 18; D gene: TRBD2; J gene: TRBJ2-3
CDR3 protein: CASSWDTGFEQYF; CDR3 DNA: TGTGCCAGCAGCTGGGACACGGGGTTCGAGCAGTACTTC; clone size: NA; V gene: TRBV5-1; CDR3 length: 13; D gene: NA; J gene: TRBJ2-7